This entry features one TCR beta chain sequence. What it binds is unknown. The data stem from a study of T-cell reconstitution after alpha-beta-depleted transplantation in children. Study outcomes and limitations: Reportedly, only several hundred clones from non-depleted graft cells drove alpha-beta T-cell counts at about two months. T cells produced anew were the main source of T-cell counts and diversity one year after transplant. Where some patients showed high TCRbeta diversity at day 60, it came from recipient T cells and thymic progenitors that had survived.

A TCRbeta library incorporating unique molecular identifiers was prepared. From the PCR reads, TCRdb called clonotypes with MiXCR, one entry per CDR3 protein. The table lists 700,000 to 950,000 distinct CDR3 sequences, less than 20% of them singletons. Here the sequenced sample was PBMCs, mostly from graft donor cells, taken 360 days after TCRalphabeta/CD19-depleted stem cell transplant. This TCR was sampled from a male patient aged 5 to 17 who had a stem cell transplant for acute lymphoblastic leukemia, so the T cells may come from the graft donor.

The CDR3 coding sequence is TGTGCCAGCTCACCACCGTTCAGGGGCCGAAATCAGCCCCAGCATTTT. This gives the protein CASSPPFRGRNQPQHF. The chain has TRBV18 and TRBJ1-5; possible D gene TRBD1, 6 bases. Germline CDR1 KGHSH, CDR2 LQKENI. This CDR3 has 16 amino acids. V lost 0 bases, J lost 4 bases, and 13 bases lay in between. Full variable domain (outside the CDR3, taken from reference TRBV18 and TRBJ1-5): NAGVMQNPRHLVRRRGQEARLRCSPMKGHSHVYWYRQLPEEGLKFMVYLQKENIIDESGMPKERFSAEFPKEGPSILRIQQVVRGDSAAYFCASSPPFRGRNQPQHFGDGTRLSIL.